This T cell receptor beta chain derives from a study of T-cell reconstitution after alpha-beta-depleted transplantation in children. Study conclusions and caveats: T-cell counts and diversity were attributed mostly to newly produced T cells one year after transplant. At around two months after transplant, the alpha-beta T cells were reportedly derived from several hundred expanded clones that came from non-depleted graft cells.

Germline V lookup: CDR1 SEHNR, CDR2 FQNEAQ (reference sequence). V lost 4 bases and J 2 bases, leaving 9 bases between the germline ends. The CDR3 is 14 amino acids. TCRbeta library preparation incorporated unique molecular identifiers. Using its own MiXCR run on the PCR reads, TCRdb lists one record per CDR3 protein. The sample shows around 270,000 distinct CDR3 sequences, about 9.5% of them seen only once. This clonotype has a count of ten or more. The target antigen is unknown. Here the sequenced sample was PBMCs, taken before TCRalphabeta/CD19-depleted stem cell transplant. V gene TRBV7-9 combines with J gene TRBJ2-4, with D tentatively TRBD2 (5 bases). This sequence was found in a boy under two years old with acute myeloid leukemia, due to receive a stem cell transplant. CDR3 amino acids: CASSSAGTKNIQYF. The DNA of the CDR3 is TGTGCCAGCAGCTCGGCCGGGACCAAAAACATTCAGTACTTC.